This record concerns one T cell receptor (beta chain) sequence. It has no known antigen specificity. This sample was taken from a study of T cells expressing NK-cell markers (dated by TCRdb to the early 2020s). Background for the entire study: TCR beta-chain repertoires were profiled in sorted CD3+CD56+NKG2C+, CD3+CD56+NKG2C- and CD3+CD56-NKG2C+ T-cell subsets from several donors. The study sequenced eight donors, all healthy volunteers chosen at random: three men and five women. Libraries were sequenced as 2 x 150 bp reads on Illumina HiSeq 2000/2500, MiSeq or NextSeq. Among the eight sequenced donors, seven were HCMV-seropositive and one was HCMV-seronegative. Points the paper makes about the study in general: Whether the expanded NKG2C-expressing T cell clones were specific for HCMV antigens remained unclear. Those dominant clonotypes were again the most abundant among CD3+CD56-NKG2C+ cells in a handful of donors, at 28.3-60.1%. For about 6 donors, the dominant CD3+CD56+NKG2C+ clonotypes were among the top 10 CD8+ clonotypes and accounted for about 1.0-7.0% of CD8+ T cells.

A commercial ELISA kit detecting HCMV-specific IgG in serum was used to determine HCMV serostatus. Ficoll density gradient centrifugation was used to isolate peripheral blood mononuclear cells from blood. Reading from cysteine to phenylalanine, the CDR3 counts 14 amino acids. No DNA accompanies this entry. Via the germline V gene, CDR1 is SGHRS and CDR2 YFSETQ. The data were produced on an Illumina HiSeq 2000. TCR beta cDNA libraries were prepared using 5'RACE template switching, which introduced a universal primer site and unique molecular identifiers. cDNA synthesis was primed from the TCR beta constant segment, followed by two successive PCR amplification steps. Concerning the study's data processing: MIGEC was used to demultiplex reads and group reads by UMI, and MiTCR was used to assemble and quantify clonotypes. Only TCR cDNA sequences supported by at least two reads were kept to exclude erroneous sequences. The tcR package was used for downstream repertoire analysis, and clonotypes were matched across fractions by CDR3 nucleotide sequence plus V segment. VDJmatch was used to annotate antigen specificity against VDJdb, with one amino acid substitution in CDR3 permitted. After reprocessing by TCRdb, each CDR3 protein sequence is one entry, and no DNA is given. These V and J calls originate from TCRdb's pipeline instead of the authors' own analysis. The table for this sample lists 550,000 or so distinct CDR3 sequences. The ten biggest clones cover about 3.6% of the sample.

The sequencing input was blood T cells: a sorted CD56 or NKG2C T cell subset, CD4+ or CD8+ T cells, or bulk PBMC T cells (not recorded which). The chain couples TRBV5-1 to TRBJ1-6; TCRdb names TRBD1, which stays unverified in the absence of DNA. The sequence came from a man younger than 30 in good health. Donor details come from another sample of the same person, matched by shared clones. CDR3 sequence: CASSAGDGNSPLHF.